Listed below are T cell receptor beta chains from one sample, sequenced in a study of blood T cell repertoires in COVID-19. The protocol was immunoSEQ multiplex PCR, while the TCRdb copy is restricted to in-frame clones and leaves out a portion. The sample records over 100,000 clones, about 85% being singletons. The sample taken for sequencing was peripheral blood. Receptors originate from an elderly man with acute or convalescent COVID-19. Each CDR3 is given with its conserved first and last residue. A D gene is named only where the DNA matches it firmly. Some rows mark clone size as missing; the rest say once, few, many or name a class of expanded clone.

v_gene	j_gene	abundance	d_gene	CDR3aa	CDR3nt
TRBV5-1	TRBJ2-7	NA	TRBD1	CASSGTGGGYEQYF	TGCGCCAGCAGCGGGACAGGGGGCGGGTACGAGCAGTACTTC
TRBV7-3	TRBJ1-2	NA	TRBD1	CASSLTGQATDGYTF	TGTGCCAGCAGCTTAACGGGACAGGCAACGGATGGCTACACCTTC
TRBV5-1	TRBJ1-2	once	TRBD1	CASSRGQGPYGYTF	TGCGCCAGCAGCCGTGGACAGGGACCCTATGGCTACACCTTC
TRBV2	TRBJ1-1	NA	NA	CASRTDQGTEAFF	TGTGCCAGCAGGACAGACCAGGGAACTGAAGCTTTCTTT
TRBV24-1	TRBJ2-2	once	NA	CAAEEANTGELFF	TGTGCCGCCGAGGAGGCAAATACCGGGGAGCTGTTTTTT
TRBV9	TRBJ2-1	NA	NA	CASSGGGEAYNEQFF	TGTGCCAGCAGCGGAGGGGGAGAGGCTTACAATGAGCAGTTCTTC
TRBV12-5	TRBJ1-1	few	NA	CASGLSGDTEAFF	TGTGCTAGTGGTTTATCCGGGGACACTGAAGCTTTCTTT
TRBV5-5	TRBJ1-1	few	NA	CASSLGRLNTEAFF	TGTGCCAGCAGCTTGGGCAGATTGAACACTGAAGCTTTCTTT
TRBV5-1	TRBJ2-3	NA	TRBD2	CASSLRGLAGTDTQYF	TGCGCCAGCAGCTTGCGAGGACTAGCGGGGACAGATACGCAGTATTTT
TRBV10-3	TRBJ1-1	NA	NA	CAISLQENTEAFF	TGTGCCATCAGTTTACAGGAGAACACTGAAGCTTTCTTT
TRBV28	TRBJ2-7	NA	TRBD2	CASSSAQGSGRAGEQYF	TGTGCCAGCAGTTCCGCTCAAGGTAGCGGGAGGGCCGGCGAGCAGTACTTC
TRBV5-1	TRBJ1-5	NA	NA	CASSLQGGSNQPQHF	TGCGCCAGCAGCTTACAGGGTGGGAGCAATCAGCCCCAGCATTTT
TRBV6-4	TRBJ2-2	NA	TRBD2	CASSGPSGANTGELFF	TGTGCCAGCAGTGGACCTAGCGGGGCAAACACCGGGGAGCTGTTTTTT
TRBV3-1/TRBV3-2	TRBJ1-4	NA	NA	CASSLRGGRKEKLFF	TGTGCCAGCAGCCTCCGCGGCGGCCGCAAGGAAAAACTGTTTTTT
TRBV3-1/TRBV3-2	TRBJ2-7	once	TRBD1	CASSQGTGGEQYF	TGTGCCAGCAGCCAAGGGACAGGGGGCGAGCAGTACTTC
TRBV3-1/TRBV3-2	TRBJ1-2	NA	TRBD1	CASSPSWGQGVGGYTF	TGTGCCAGCAGCCCAAGTTGGGGACAGGGGGTGGGTGGCTACACCTTC
TRBV7-3	TRBJ2-1	NA	NA	CASSLRDGYNEQFF	TGTGCCAGCAGCTTGCGGGACGGCTACAATGAGCAGTTCTTC